These 17 T cell receptor beta chains were all obtained from the same sample, sequenced in a study of blood T cell dynamics during melanoma immunotherapy. Time point defined: week 3, after first cycle of checkpoint inhibitor. Profiled with immunoSEQ multiplex PCR; TCRdb holds only in-frame clones, not every one. The data show some 14,000 clones, approximately 90% seen once. Here the sequenced sample was blood, taken from a patient treated with checkpoint blockade. The receptors derive from a human donor with melanoma.

This sequence joins TRBV5-8 and TRBJ1-3, with D uncertain. The V and J ends lost 0 bases and 2 bases respectively, with 3 bases between them. The germline gives CDR1 SGHTS, CDR2 YDEGEE. This CDR3 has 13 amino acids. Here the CDR3 reads CASSLAAGNTIYF. Written as DNA, the CDR3 is TGTGCCAGCAGCTTGGCCGCTGGAAACACCATATATTTT.

The CDR3 sequence is CASNLAGGLDTQYF. The CDR3 DNA reads as TGTGCCAGCAACCTAGCGGGGGGGTTAGATACGCAGTATTTT. The chain employs TRBV2 and TRBJ2-3; 12 bases map to TRBD2. CDR1 and CDR2 from the germline V gene are SNHLY and FYNNEI. The CDR3 sequence is 14 residues long. After removal of 7 bases from V and 5 bases from J, the junction contained 4 bases not matched to a gene.

The chain links TRBV27 to TRBJ2-7, with 8 bases matching TRBD2. The V segment lost 3 bases and the J segment 2 bases; nucleotides outside the gene matches: 9. Germline CDR1 MNHEY, CDR2 SMNVEV (reference sequence). The CDR3 extends over 16 amino acids. The CDR3 DNA sequence: TGTGCCAGCAGTTTCGCCTTGCGGCGGGGGGCCTACGAGCAGTACTTC. Protein product: CASSFALRRGAYEQYF.

The rearrangement links TRBV6-4 to TRBJ1-1, with 7 bases matching TRBD1. V lost 7 bases to trimming and J lost 1 base; unmatched junction nucleotides: 6. Germline V CDR1 and CDR2: MRHNA, SNTAGT. There are 14 residues in the CDR3. CDR3 nucleotides: TGTGCCAGCAAAGACAGGGCGGCGAACACTGAAGCTTTCTTT. The encoded protein is CASKDRAANTEAFF.

The table lists this clone with a count of one. The V and J genes are TRBV10-3 and TRBJ2-3; possible D gene TRBD2, 6 bases. Germline-derived CDR1 and CDR2 are ENHRY and SYGVKD. V lost 7 bases and J lost 2, with 13 bases in between. There are 14 residues in the CDR3. CDR3 sequence reads: CAINHGGPTDTQYF. CDR3 DNA: TGTGCCATCAACCACGGGGGACCCACAGATACGCAGTATTTT.

This clone was detected only a few times. The V call is TRBV7-8, the J call TRBJ1-6, with 7 bases matching TRBD1. CDR1 and CDR2 from the germline V gene are SGHVS and FQNEAQ. This CDR3 is built from 16 residues. With V trimmed by 1 base and J by 6 bases, 6 bases remained unmatched. CDR3 sequence: CASSLGLAGGNSPLHF. In DNA, the CDR3 is TGTGCCAGCAGCTTAGGTTTAGCAGGGGGTAATTCACCCCTCCACTTT.

DNA of the CDR3: TGTGCCAGCAGCTTAGTGATAGGTAGCGGGGGGGCCACAGATACGCAGTATTTT. Its translation: CASSLVIGSGGATDTQYF. The chain carries TRBV7-6 and TRBJ2-3; 11 bases match TRBD2. CDR1 and CDR2 from the germline V gene are SGHVS and FNYEAQ. This CDR3 is 18 amino acids long. The V and J ends lost 1 base and 2 bases, in that order; junction bases with no gene match: 8.

This clone was seen just once. The sample contains more than one DNA sequence encoding this CDR3. This sequence joins TRBV6-1 and TRBJ1-3; D is undetermined. There are 14 residues in the CDR3. Trimming cost V 3 bases and J 0 bases, with 6 bases left between them. CDR1 is MNHNS and CDR2 is SASEGT in the germline V gene. CDR3 DNA: TGTGCCAGCAGTGATGGGATCTCTGGAAACACCATATATTTT. Amino acid sequence: CASSDGISGNTIYF.

This clone has just one count. J is TRBJ1-4 and V is TRBV2; a weak D match, TRBD1 (6 bases). This CDR3 is 13 amino acids long. Between the trimmed V and J ends, which lost 7 bases and 5 bases, there was a span of 11 bases. Looked up from germline, CDR1 is SNHLY and CDR2 is FYNNEI. The CDR3 is CASTRQDNEKLFF. The CDR3 DNA is TGTGCCAGCACCCGACAGGACAATGAAAAACTGTTTTTT.

This chain uses TRBV5-1 with TRBJ1-4; D uncertain. This CDR3 contains 14 residues. CDR1 and CDR2 (germline): SGHRS, YFSETQ. V lost 0 bases, J lost 4 bases, and 7 bases lay in between. The DNA of the CDR3 is TGCGCCAGCAGCTTGGCTGGGAATAATGAAAAACTGTTTTTT. Its translation is CASSLAGNNEKLFF.

V and J are TRBV30 and TRBJ1-2; 10 nucleotides align to TRBD1. Germline V gene sequence: CDR1 GTSNPN, CDR2 SVGIG (reference sequence). V dropped 3 bases and J dropped 4; count of bases not matched to a gene: 8. There are 15 residues in the CDR3. CDR3 amino acids: CAWRMGQGFSYGYTF. CDR3 nucleotides: TGTGCCTGGAGGATGGGACAGGGGTTTTCCTATGGCTACACCTTC.

The V and J genes are TRBV6-5 and TRBJ2-7; a weak D match, TRBD2 (6 bases). Trimming removed 1 base from V and 0 bases from J, with 10 bases in between. This CDR3 comprises 15 residues. Germline V gives CDR1 MNHEY, CDR2 SVGAGI. The CDR3: CASSYFAGPSYEQYF. The CDR3 region has the DNA TGTGCCAGCAGTTACTTTGCGGGACCCTCCTACGAGCAGTACTTC.

This clone was observed a few times. This chain uses TRBV6-1 with TRBJ2-3; D possibly corresponds to TRBD1 (5 bases). Germline CDR1 is MNHNS and CDR2 is SASEGT. The V end was cut by 6 bases, the J end by 0 bases, with 13 bases between. This CDR3 spans 15 amino acids. The CDR3 DNA is TGTGCCAGCAGCAACACCCGACAGAGCACAGATACGCAGTATTTT. Protein product: CASSNTRQSTDTQYF.

J is TRBJ2-1 and V is TRBV14; the D is unclear. The CDR3 covers 14 residues. The V gene lost 0 bases and the J gene lost 3 bases, with 6 bases spanning the gap. CDR1 SGHDN and CDR2 FVKESK come from the germline V gene. CDR3 residues: CASSQDFFYNEQFF. CDR3 DNA: TGTGCCAGCAGCCAAGATTTCTTCTACAATGAGCAGTTCTTC. The complete variable domain, with remaining parts taken from reference TRBV14 and TRBJ2-1, reads EAGVTQFPSHSVIEKGQTVTLRCDPISGHDNLYWYRRVMGKEIKFLLHFVKESKQDESGMPNNRFLAERTGGTYSTLKVQPAELEDSGVYFCASSQDFFYNEQFFGPGTRLTVL.

The chain recombines TRBV5-1 with TRBJ2-1; D is unclear. Trimming removed 4 bases at V and 7 bases at J, with 12 bases between. The CDR3 runs to 13 residues. The germline V gene has CDR1 SGHRS and CDR2 YFSETQ. The CDR3 bases are TGCGCCAGCAGCCTAAGCACATCAAATGAGCAGTTCTTC. Translating it yields CASSLSTSNEQFF.

The V call is TRBV13, the J call TRBJ2-2, with 9 bases matching TRBD1. Germline loops: CDR1 PRHDT, CDR2 FYEKMQ (reference sequence). With V trimmed by 3 bases and J by 4 bases, 6 bases remained unmatched. The CDR3 contains 16 residues. The CDR3 region has the DNA TGTGCCAGCAGCTTCGGGACAGGGTTTGGCACCGGGGAGCTGTTTTTT. Residues: CASSFGTGFGTGELFF. Complete variable domain (other parts from reference TRBV13 and TRBJ2-2): AAGVIQSPRHLIKEKRETATLKCYPIPRHDTVYWYQQGPGQDPQFLISFYEKMQSDKGSIPDRFSAQQFSDYHSELNMSSLELGDSALYFCASSFGTGFGTGELFFGEGSRLTVL.

The chain employs TRBV7-2 and TRBJ2-3, with no clear D. The CDR3 contains 17 residues. From germline, CDR1 is SGHTA and CDR2 FQGNSA. Trimming left V 2 bases short and J 0 bases short, with 15 bases between. The CDR3 sequence is CASSLQWFGASTDTQYF. The CDR3 region has the DNA TGTGCCAGCAGCTTACAGTGGTTTGGCGCCAGCACAGATACGCAGTATTTT.